The rows below give T cell receptor beta chains drawn from one sample of a study of T-cell memory formation after mild COVID-19. TCRdb passed the 5' RACE reads through MiXCR, listing each CDR3 protein once. The profile shows 250,000 to 350,000 distinct CDR3 sequences, 15% to 20% of them singletons. The sample consisted of PBMCs or a T cell subset sorted from them (not recorded which). The receptors derive from a man aged 18 to 35 who had mild COVID-19 (a few samples of this study predate the infection). Cell type and time point are not known. CDR3s include the opening cysteine and the closing phenylalanine or tryptophan. Fields, in order: V gene, clone size, D gene, J gene, CDR3 DNA, CDR3 protein. A D gene is named only where the DNA matches it firmly. Not every row has a clone size; where given, it reads once, few, many or a size class.

TRBV2	few	TRBD1	TRBJ2-7	TGTGCCACCCGGACAGGGGTACGCGAGCAGTACTTC	CATRTGVREQYF
TRBV4-1	.	.	TRBJ2-3	TGCGCCAGCAGCCATTCCTCCCCAGGCACAGATACGCAGTATTTT	CASSHSSPGTDTQYF
TRBV28	few	.	TRBJ2-1	TGTGCCAGCAGTTGGACCGCCTCCGATGAGCAGTTCTTC	CASSWTASDEQFF
TRBV4-3	.	.	TRBJ1-1	TGCGCCAGCGCGAAAGGGGCCCCCTCTGAGAACACTGAAGCTTTCTTT	CASAKGAPSENTEAFF
TRBV6-1	.	.	TRBJ2-5	TGTGCCAGCAGTACCCGAGTGGCCTACCAAGAGACCCAGTACTTC	CASSTRVAYQETQYF
TRBV6-2/TRBV6-3	.	.	TRBJ1-5	TGTGCCAGCAGACTGCCGAATCAGCCCCAGCATTTT	CASRLPNQPQHF
TRBV7-9	few	.	TRBJ1-2	TGTGCCAGCAGTTCCCCCGCCAGGGACTATGGCTACACCTTC	CASSSPARDYGYTF
TRBV5-1	many	.	TRBJ2-4	TGCGCCAGCAGCTTGATGGGGGGGGCCGAAAACATTCAGTACTTC	CASSLMGGAENIQYF
TRBV27	few	TRBD2	TRBJ2-7	TGTGCCAGCAGCCGGGAGGGGGGATCGGACGAGCAGTACTTC	CASSREGGSDEQYF
TRBV5-1	.	TRBD2	TRBJ2-3	TGCGCCAGCAGCTTTAGAGGGACTAGTACAGATACGCAGTATTTT	CASSFRGTSTDTQYF
TRBV10-3	few	.	TRBJ1-4	TGTGCCATCAGCCGGCGCGGAGGGGAGGAAAAACTGTTTTTT	CAISRRGGEEKLFF
TRBV2	.	TRBD2	TRBJ2-7	TGTGCCAGCAGATATCTAGCGGGGGCAGGGGAGCAGTACTTC	CASRYLAGAGEQYF